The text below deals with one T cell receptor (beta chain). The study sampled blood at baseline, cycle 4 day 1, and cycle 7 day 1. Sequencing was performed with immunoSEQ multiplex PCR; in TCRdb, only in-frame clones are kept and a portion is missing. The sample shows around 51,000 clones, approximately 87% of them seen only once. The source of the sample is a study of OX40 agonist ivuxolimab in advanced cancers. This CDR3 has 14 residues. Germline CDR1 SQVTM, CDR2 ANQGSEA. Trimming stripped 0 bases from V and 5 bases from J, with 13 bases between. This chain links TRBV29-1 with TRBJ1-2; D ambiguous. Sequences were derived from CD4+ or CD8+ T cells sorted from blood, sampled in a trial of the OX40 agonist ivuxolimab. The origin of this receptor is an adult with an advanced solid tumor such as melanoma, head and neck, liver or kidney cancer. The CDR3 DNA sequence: TGCAGCGTTGAAGACCCGGCATTGGAATATGGCTACACCTTC. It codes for CSVEDPALEYGYTF.